This T cell receptor beta chain was recovered during a study of control samples from healthy donors and cancer patients. CDR3 size: 15 residues. Trimming cost V 5 bases and J 5 bases, with 18 bases left between them. Sequencing was performed with immunoSEQ multiplex PCR; in TCRdb, only in-frame clones are kept and a portion is missing. The sample has around 180,000 clones; 85% to 90% are singletons. The J gene is TRBJ1-2, the V gene TRBV6-7; a possible D gene is TRBD1 (6 bases). TRBV6-7 carries the ORF label, with uncertain function. The clonotype was recovered from a woman aged 25 to 39 in good health. Sequenced sample: blood. This CDR3 reads CASSQPPRDTYGYTF. CDR3 bases: TGTGCCAGCAGTCAACCTCCCCGGGACACATATGGCTACACCTTC.